The rows below give T cell receptor beta chains drawn from one sample of a study of Ad26.COV2.S vaccination and SARS-CoV-2 variants. TCRdb's copy holds only in-frame clones and misses some; the assay was immunoSEQ multiplex PCR. This table has under 500,000 clones, 80% to 95% appearing once. Sequenced material: peripheral blood, taken in a trial of Ad26.COV2.S vaccine versus placebo. These receptors originate from a person between 18 and 60 years old who received the Ad26.COV2.S COVID-19 vaccine or a placebo. Both conserved end residues are part of each CDR3. D genes are given only for firm matches. Clone size is stated in some rows and not others, as once, few, many or a class when expanded.

clone_size j_call d_call v_call cdr3_aa cdr3_nt
NA TRBJ1-5 NA TRBV7-8 CASSPGVSQPQHF TGTGCCAGCAGCCCAGGGGTTAGCCAGCCCCAGCATTTT
NA TRBJ2-1 TRBD1 TRBV7-8 CASRSARQGLGNEQFF TGTGCCAGCAGATCGGCGAGACAGGGCCTCGGGAATGAGCAGTTCTTC
NA TRBJ2-7 TRBD1 TRBV29-1 CSGTQGSPYEQYF TGCAGCGGGACACAGGGGAGCCCCTACGAGCAGTACTTC
once TRBJ1-2 TRBD1 TRBV19 CASGTGRNLDGYTF TGTGCCAGTGGGACAGGGAGGAATTTGGATGGCTACACCTTC
NA TRBJ2-3 TRBD2 TRBV13 CASSLGLAGGPGTDTQYF TGTGCCAGCAGCTTAGGGCTAGCGGGGGGGCCTGGAACAGATACGCAGTATTTT
NA TRBJ1-2 TRBD1 TRBV27 CASSVDRANYGYTF TGTGCCAGCAGCGTGGACAGGGCTAACTATGGCTACACCTTC
NA TRBJ1-2 NA TRBV6-5 CASGLLGSYGYTF TGTGCCAGCGGACTTCTGGGTAGTTATGGCTACACCTTC
NA TRBJ2-5 TRBD2 TRBV12-5 CASGLWRGGQETQYF TGTGCTAGTGGTTTGTGGCGGGGGGGCCAAGAGACCCAGTACTTC
NA TRBJ2-1 NA TRBV5-4 CASSGSGRGEQFF TGTGCCAGCAGCGGGAGTGGGCGGGGTGAGCAGTTCTTC
NA TRBJ2-4 NA TRBV19 CASSTDRTIQYF TGTGCCAGTAGTACTGACAGGACAATTCAGTACTTC
NA TRBJ2-1 TRBD1 TRBV24-1 CATSDLRTGAVVF TGTGCCACCAGTGATTTGCGAACAGGGGCTGTGGTCTTC
NA TRBJ2-3 TRBD2 TRBV5-4 CASSFTGGTDTQYF TGTGCCAGCAGCTTTACGGGGGGTACAGATACGCAGTATTTT
NA TRBJ1-2 TRBD1 TRBV4-1 CASSQGRDRNNYGYTF TGCGCCAGCAGCCAAGGCCGGGACAGAAATAACTATGGCTACACCTTC
NA TRBJ2-7 TRBD1 TRBV15 CATSGTKTGVLDEQYF TGTGCCACCAGCGGAACTAAAACAGGGGTATTAGACGAGCAGTACTTC
NA TRBJ2-7 NA TRBV30 CAWSPSWGADEQYF TGTGCCTGGAGTCCCTCTTGGGGGGCCGACGAGCAGTACTTC
NA TRBJ2-6 NA TRBV15 CATSRRPFSGSGANVLTF TGTGCCACCAGCAGAAGGCCCTTTTCGGGTTCTGGGGCCAACGTCCTGACTTTC
NA TRBJ1-2 TRBD1 TRBV28 CASGLLMGQGGYGYTF TGTGCCAGCGGACTTCTCATGGGGCAGGGGGGCTATGGCTACACCTTC
NA TRBJ1-1 TRBD1 TRBV25-1 CASSDGTGHGEAFF TGTGCCAGCAGTGATGGGACAGGACACGGTGAAGCTTTCTTT
once TRBJ1-2 NA TRBV6-5 CASSYLARESSGYTF TGTGCCAGCAGTTACTTGGCCAGGGAGTCAAGTGGCTACACCTTC
NA TRBJ2-2 NA TRBV27 CASSLLRATTGELFF TGTGCCAGCAGCCTCTTGCGGGCGACGACCGGGGAGCTGTTTTTT
NA TRBJ2-5 TRBD2 TRBV20-1 CSASLLRGVPGLGIRETQYF TGCAGTGCTAGTCTCCTTCGGGGGGTACCGGGACTAGGGATTCGAGAGACCCAGTACTTC
NA TRBJ1-6 TRBD1 TRBV6-5 CASTQGAVNSPLHF TGTGCCAGCACGCAGGGGGCGGTTAATTCACCCCTCCACTTT
NA TRBJ1-3 TRBD1 TRBV4-3 CASSRYRGPGNTIYF TGCGCCAGCAGCCGCTACAGGGGGCCTGGAAACACCATATATTTT
NA TRBJ1-1 NA TRBV30 CAWSVGSLTEAFF TGTGCCTGGAGTGTGGGGTCTCTCACTGAAGCTTTCTTT
NA TRBJ2-2 NA TRBV7-6 CASSLAEINTGELFF TGTGCCAGCAGCTTAGCAGAGATCAACACCGGGGAGCTGTTTTTT
NA TRBJ1-1 NA TRBV19 CASSMWAGVFVYTEAFF TGTGCCAGTAGTATGTGGGCAGGGGTATTTGTATACACTGAAGCTTTCTTT
NA TRBJ2-7 NA TRBV30 CAWSKGLSYEQYF TGTGCCTGGAGTAAAGGGTTATCCTACGAGCAGTACTTC
NA TRBJ1-1 NA TRBV10-3 CATLDARRFRMNTEAFF TGTGCCACCCTGGACGCCCGAAGGTTTAGAATGAACACTGAAGCTTTCTTT
NA TRBJ2-3 NA TRBV15 CATSVDGKVDTQYF TGTGCCACCAGCGTAGACGGAAAGGTTGATACGCAGTATTTT
NA TRBJ2-3 TRBD2 TRBV29-1 CSAGGTSGGYTDTQYF TGCAGCGCCGGCGGGACTAGCGGGGGATACACAGATACGCAGTATTTT
few TRBJ1-1 NA TRBV14 CASSQGGWNTEAFF TGTGCCAGCAGCCAAGGAGGGTGGAACACTGAAGCTTTCTTT
NA TRBJ2-1 TRBD2 TRBV19 CASSIEVTSGGLGDEQFF TGTGCCAGTAGTATAGAAGTAACTAGCGGGGGTCTGGGAGATGAGCAGTTCTTC
NA TRBJ2-1 NA TRBV29-1 CSVLSGNEQFF TGCAGCGTTCTGAGCGGCAATGAGCAGTTCTTC
NA TRBJ2-5 TRBD1 TRBV27 CASSWGQAGETQYF TGTGCCAGCAGTTGGGGACAGGCTGGGGAGACCCAGTACTTC
NA TRBJ1-2 NA TRBV9 CASSVSTDYYGYTF TGTGCCAGCAGCGTTTCGACAGACTACTATGGCTACACCTTC
NA TRBJ1-6 TRBD1 TRBV7-6 CASSLTSGGGSPLHF TGTGCCAGCAGCCTAACCTCAGGGGGCGGTTCACCCCTCCACTTT
NA TRBJ2-3 NA TRBV7-2 CASSLLLADTQYF TGTGCCAGCAGCTTACTACTAGCAGATACGCAGTATTTT
NA TRBJ1-3 TRBD1 TRBV4-3 CASSLSAWDRPGNTIYF TGCGCCAGCAGTCTATCGGCTTGGGACAGACCTGGAAACACCATATATTTT
NA TRBJ2-1 TRBD2 TRBV18 CASSLAGAPNEQFF TGTGCCAGCTCACTAGCGGGGGCTCCCAATGAGCAGTTCTTC
once TRBJ2-7 NA TRBV10-3 CAISSRQSTYEQYF TGTGCCATCAGTAGCAGACAGTCAACCTACGAGCAGTACTTC
few TRBJ1-1 TRBD1 TRBV19 CASSMDRGMNTEAFF TGTGCCAGTAGTATGGACAGGGGAATGAACACTGAAGCTTTCTTT
NA TRBJ2-1 NA TRBV10-2 CASSDMGAINEQFF TGCGCCAGCAGTGATATGGGGGCGATCAATGAGCAGTTCTTC
NA TRBJ1-1 TRBD1 TRBV4-1 CASSQVSTGGLTEAFF TGCGCCAGCAGCCAAGTATCGACAGGGGGTTTAACTGAAGCTTTCTTT
once TRBJ1-2 NA TRBV5-1 CASSEGAGGYTF TGCGCCAGCAGTGAAGGGGCGGGGGGCTACACCTTC
NA TRBJ2-7 NA TRBV19 CASSIRWDTSYEQYF TGTGCCAGTAGTATCCGTTGGGACACCTCCTACGAGCAGTACTTC
NA TRBJ2-1 TRBD2 TRBV7-2 CASSPRTSGGRSYNEQFF TGTGCCAGCAGCCCACGGACTAGCGGGGGGCGATCCTACAATGAGCAGTTCTTC
NA TRBJ1-5 NA TRBV4-3 CASSQVGVGQPQHF TGCGCCAGCAGCCAAGTAGGGGTAGGGCAGCCCCAGCATTTT
NA TRBJ2-7 TRBD1 TRBV7-2 CASSLAGTDNYEQYF TGTGCCAGCAGCTTAGCCGGGACAGACAATTACGAGCAGTACTTC
NA TRBJ2-4 NA TRBV5-4 CASSWGQGGKTKNIQYF TGTGCCAGCAGCTGGGGGCAGGGAGGCAAAACCAAAAACATTCAGTACTTC